This T cell receptor beta chain was captured in a study of regulatory T cells in long-lasting Graves disease. Overall study results and limits: Persistent Graves' patients possessed reduced TCR diversity relative to recently diagnosed ones. Relative to new patients (around 1,000), persistent patients exhibited greater sharing of public clonotypes (approximately 3,000).

The V segment lost 8 bases and the J segment 6 bases; nucleotides outside the gene matches: 9. The CDR3 is made up of 14 amino acids. Per the germline V gene, CDR1 is ENHRY and CDR2 is SYGVKD. This clonotype was recorded at least ten times. Its antigen is unidentified. Assembly of TCR beta libraries relied on iRepertoire HTBI primers together with Arm-PCR of CDR3 regions. TCRdb used MiXCR to reprocess the multiplex PCR reads, holding one entry per CDR3 protein. The data contain about 530,000 distinct CDR3 sequences, around 15% of them singletons. Described time point: newly diagnosed GD, antithyroid drugs for less than 3 months. Scientists built the TCR library using RNA that was extracted from PBMCs. These same data were also listed under a study on T cells in Graves' hyperthyroidism and ophthalmopathy. According to that study: Stability of Graves' hyperthyroidism was defined as absent ophthalmopathy progression within 18 months. Expanded thyroid clonotypes (above 0.001) were mostly also found in blood.

The chain has TRBV10-3 and TRBJ2-1; 8 bases are shared with TRBD1. The sample consisted of peripheral blood mononuclear cells (PBMCs), taken at new diagnosis, from a patient treated with antithyroid drugs. This TCR was recovered from a woman between 40 and 65 years old with Graves disease. The CDR3 reads CAIVPGTGSNEQFF. In nucleotides, the CDR3 is TGTGCCATCGTCCCTGGGACAGGATCCAATGAGCAGTTCTTC.